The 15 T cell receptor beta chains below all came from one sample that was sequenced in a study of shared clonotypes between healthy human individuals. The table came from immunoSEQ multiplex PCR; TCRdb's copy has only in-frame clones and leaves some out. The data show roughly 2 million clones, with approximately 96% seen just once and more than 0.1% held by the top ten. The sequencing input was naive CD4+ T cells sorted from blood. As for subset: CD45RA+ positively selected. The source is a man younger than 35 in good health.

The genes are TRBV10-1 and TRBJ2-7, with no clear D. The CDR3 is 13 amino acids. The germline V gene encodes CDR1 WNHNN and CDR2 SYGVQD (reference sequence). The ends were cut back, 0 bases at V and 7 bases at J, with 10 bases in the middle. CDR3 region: CASSESVVSEQYF. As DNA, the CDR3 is TGCGCCAGCAGTGAGTCTGTGGTCTCGGAGCAGTACTTC.

DNA for the CDR3: TGTGCCAGCAAGTTGGCAGGGGCCGCCGGGGAGCTGTTTTTT. Its protein is CASKLAGAAGELFF. The chain recombines TRBV7-2 with TRBJ2-2; D might be TRBD1 (6 bases). The CDR3 totals 14 residues. The V end was cut by 7 bases, the J end by 6 bases, with 15 bases between. Germline lookup yields CDR1 SGHTA and CDR2 FQGNSA.

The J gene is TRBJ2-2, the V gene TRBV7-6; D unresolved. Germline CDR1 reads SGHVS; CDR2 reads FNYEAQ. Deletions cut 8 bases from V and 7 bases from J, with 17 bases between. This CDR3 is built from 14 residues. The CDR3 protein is CASGRTEESGELFF. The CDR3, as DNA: TGTGCCAGCGGACGGACGGAAGAGAGCGGGGAGCTGTTTTTT. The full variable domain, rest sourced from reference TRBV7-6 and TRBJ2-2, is GAGVSQSPRYKVTKRGQDVALRCDPISGHVSLYWYRQALGQGPEFLTYFNYEAQQDKSGLPNDRFSAERPEGSISTLTIQRTEQRDSAMYRCASGRTEESGELFFGEGSRLTVL.

This CDR3 is CASSSYHRDQNNEQFF. As DNA, the CDR3 is TGTGCCAGCAGCTCCTATCACCGGGACCAAAACAATGAGCAGTTCTTC. The V gene is TRBV6-6, the J gene TRBJ2-1; TRBD1 or TRBD2 may be the D gene (5 bases each). The germline gives CDR1 MNHNY, CDR2 SVGAGI (reference sequence). The CDR3 length is 16 residues. V was shortened by 6 bases and J by 5 bases, with 20 bases between the two germline ends.

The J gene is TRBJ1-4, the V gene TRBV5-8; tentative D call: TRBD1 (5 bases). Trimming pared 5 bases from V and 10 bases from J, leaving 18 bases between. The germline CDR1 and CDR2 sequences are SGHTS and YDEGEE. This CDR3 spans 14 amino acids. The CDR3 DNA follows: TGTGCCAGCAGTCGAGGAGAGGGGAAGGGAAAACTGTTTTTT. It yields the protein CASSRGEGKGKLFF. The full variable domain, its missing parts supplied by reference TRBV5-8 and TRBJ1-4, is EAGVTQSPTHLIKTRGQQATLRCSPISGHTSVYWYQQALGLGLQFLLWYDEGEERNRGNFPPRFSGRQFPNYSSELNVNALELEDSALYLCASSRGEGKGKLFFGSGTQLSVL.

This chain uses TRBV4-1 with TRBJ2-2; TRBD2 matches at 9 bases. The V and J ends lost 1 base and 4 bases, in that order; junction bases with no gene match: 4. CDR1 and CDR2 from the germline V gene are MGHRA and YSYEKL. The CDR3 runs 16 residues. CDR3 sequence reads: CASSQVGGGATGELFF. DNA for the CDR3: TGCGCCAGCAGCCAAGTCGGCGGGGGGGCCACCGGGGAGCTGTTTTTT.

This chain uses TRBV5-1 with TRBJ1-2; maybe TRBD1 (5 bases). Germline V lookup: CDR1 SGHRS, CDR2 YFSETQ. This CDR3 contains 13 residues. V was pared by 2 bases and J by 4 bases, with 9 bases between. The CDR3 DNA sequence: TGCGCCAGCAGCTTACAGGCCGCCTATGGCTACACCTTC. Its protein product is CASSLQAAYGYTF.

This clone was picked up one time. CDR3 in amino acids: CASSVAVIGELFF. The DNA of the CDR3 is TGTGCCAGCAGCGTAGCTGTAATCGGGGAGCTGTTTTTT. The chain couples TRBV9 to TRBJ2-2; D unresolved. This CDR3 is 13 amino acids long. Germline V gene sequence: CDR1 SGDLS, CDR2 YYNGEE. Trimming took 0 bases from V and 7 from J, leaving 7 bases between them.

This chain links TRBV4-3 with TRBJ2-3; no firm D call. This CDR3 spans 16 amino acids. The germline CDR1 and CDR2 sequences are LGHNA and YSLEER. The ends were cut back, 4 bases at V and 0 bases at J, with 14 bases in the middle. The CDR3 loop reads CASSLIGTASTDTQYF. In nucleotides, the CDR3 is TGCGCCAGCAGCCTAATTGGCACAGCTAGCACAGATACGCAGTATTTT.

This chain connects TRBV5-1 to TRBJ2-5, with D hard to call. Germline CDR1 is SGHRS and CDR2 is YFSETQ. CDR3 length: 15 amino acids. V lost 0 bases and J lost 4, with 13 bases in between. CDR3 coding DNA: TGCGCCAGCAGCTTGGTGGGCAAACTCGGAGAGACCCAGTACTTC. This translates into CASSLVGKLGETQYF.

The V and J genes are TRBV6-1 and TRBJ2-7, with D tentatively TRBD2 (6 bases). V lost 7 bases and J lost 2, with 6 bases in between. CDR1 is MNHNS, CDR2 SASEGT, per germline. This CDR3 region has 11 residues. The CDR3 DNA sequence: TGTGCCAGCACGGGGGCCTACGAGCAGTACTTC. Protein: CASTGAYEQYF.

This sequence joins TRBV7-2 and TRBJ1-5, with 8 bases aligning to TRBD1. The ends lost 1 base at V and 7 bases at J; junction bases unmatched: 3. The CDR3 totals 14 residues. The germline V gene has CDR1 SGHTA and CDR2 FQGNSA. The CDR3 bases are TGTGCCAGCAGCTTAGGTCCAGGGGGCCAGCCCCAGCATTTT. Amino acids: CASSLGPGGQPQHF.

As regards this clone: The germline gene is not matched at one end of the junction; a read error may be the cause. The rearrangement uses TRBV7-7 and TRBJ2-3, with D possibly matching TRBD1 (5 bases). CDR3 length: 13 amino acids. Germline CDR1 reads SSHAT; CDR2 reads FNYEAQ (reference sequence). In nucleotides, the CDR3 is TGTGCTAGCAGCCCCTTTAGGGGAGATACGCAGTATTTT. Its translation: CASSPFRGDTQYF.

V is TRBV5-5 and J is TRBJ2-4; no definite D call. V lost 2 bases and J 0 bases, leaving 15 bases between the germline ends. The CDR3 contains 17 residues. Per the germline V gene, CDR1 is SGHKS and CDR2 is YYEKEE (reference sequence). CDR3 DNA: TGTGCCAGCAGCTTCTCGCCGGGCAGTCTAGCCAAAAACATTCAGTACTTC. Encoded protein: CASSFSPGSLAKNIQYF.

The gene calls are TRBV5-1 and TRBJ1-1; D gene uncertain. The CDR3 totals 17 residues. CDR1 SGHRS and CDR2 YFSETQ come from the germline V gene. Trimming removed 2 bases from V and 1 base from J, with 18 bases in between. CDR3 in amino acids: CASSLTGSEGTNTEAFF. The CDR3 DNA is TGCGCCAGCAGCTTAACCGGGTCCGAAGGAACGAACACTGAAGCTTTCTTT.